A single sample gave rise to the 9 T cell receptor beta chains below, sequenced in a study of molecular identifiers for immune sequencing clone quantification. TCRdb redid the calling of the PCR reads with MiXCR, one entry per CDR3 protein. The data contain about 60,000 distinct CDR3 sequences, roughly 17% of them singletons. The sample was naive CD8+ T cells from blood, with Jurkat cell RNA spiked in. Subset noted: FACS-sorted CD8+CD4-CCR7+CD45RA+ naive T cells. The origin of the receptors is a human donor in good health. Some libraries in this study had Jurkat cell RNA spiked in.

In the case of this clonotype: Mismatch with germline at one junction end may stem from a read error. J is TRBJ2-1 and V is TRBV7-9, with D perhaps being TRBD1 or TRBD2 (5 bases each). The CDR3 is 16 residues long. The V gene's germline CDR1 is SEHNR and CDR2 FQNEAQ (reference sequence). The CDR3 bases are TGTGCCAGCATCCTTCACGGGGCCCCCTCCTTCAATGAGCAGTTCTTC. Translated: CASILHGAPSFNEQFF. The entire variable domain, with the rest obtained from reference TRBV7-9 and TRBJ2-1, is as follows: DTGVSQNPRHKITKRGQNVTFRCDPISEHNRLYWYRQTLGQGPEFLTYFQNEAQLEKSRLLSDRFSAERPKGSFSTLEIQRTEQGDSAMYLCASILHGAPSFNEQFFGPGTRLTVL.

The chain recombines TRBV6-7 with TRBJ2-7; D uncertain. TRBV6-7 is reported as an ORF; its role is uncertain. The CDR3 consists of 13 residues. Trimming pared 9 bases from V and 0 bases from J, leaving 12 bases between. CDR3 nucleotide sequence: TGTGCCAGTATGTTTCTACTCTCCTACGAGCAGTACTTC. Translating gives CASMFLLSYEQYF.

This clonotype was counted many times. The chain has TRBV6-5 and TRBJ2-3, with D perhaps TRBD2 (5 bases). V lost 6 bases, J lost 0 bases, and 19 bases lay in between. CDR3 length: 17 residues. Germline values: CDR1 MNHEY, CDR2 SVGAGI. For the CDR3, the DNA is TGTGCCAGCAGCCGGCGGGCAGGCAGAGCCAGCACAGATACGCAGTATTTT. Residues: CASSRRAGRASTDTQYF.

This clonotype was recorded at least ten times. The chain has TRBV20-1 and TRBJ2-1; 10 nucleotides match TRBD2. The ends lost 5 bases at V and 1 base at J; junction bases unmatched: 8. The CDR3 loop spans 16 amino acids. Germline CDR1 is DFQATT and CDR2 is SNEGSKA (reference sequence). The CDR3 sequence: CSAPRVAGGSYNEQFF. CDR3 DNA sequence: TGCAGTGCTCCCAGGGTAGCGGGAGGATCCTACAATGAGCAGTTCTTC.

This clonotype was observed at least ten times. The gene calls are TRBV5-1 and TRBJ1-1; TRBD1 might be the D (6 bases). Per the germline V gene, CDR1 is SGHRS and CDR2 is YFSETQ. Trimming pared 7 bases from V and 1 base from J, leaving 20 bases between. The CDR3 has 16 residues. As DNA, the CDR3 is TGCGCCAGCCGGAGCCGGGACACCAACCCGAACACTGAAGCTTTCTTT. Amino acid sequence: CASRSRDTNPNTEAFF.

This sequence joins TRBV14 and TRBJ2-1; D gene unclear. Between the trimmed V and J ends, which lost 4 bases and 4 bases, there was a span of 5 bases. Germline V gene lookup returns CDR1 SGHDN and CDR2 FVKESK. CDR3 length: 12 residues. The CDR3 sequence: CASSPYYNEQFF. Here the CDR3 DNA reads TGTGCCAGCAGCCCTTATTACAATGAGCAGTTCTTC.

This clonotype was observed a handful of times. A clone one base away is much larger, so this may be a read error. V gene TRBV20-1 combines with J gene TRBJ2-7; D might be TRBD2 (6 bases). V dropped 6 bases and J dropped 7 bases, with 25 bases sitting between them. Germline V gene data show CDR1 as DFQATT and CDR2 as SNEGSKA (reference sequence). The CDR3 consists of 15 residues. The CDR3 protein is CSAKERAGSVGEQYF. The CDR3 coding sequence is TGCAGTGCGAAGGAGCGGGCAGGGAGTGTAGGAGAGCAGTACTTC.

The table lists this clonotype with many counts. The rearrangement joins TRBV4-1 to TRBJ2-7; no clear D. The V end lost 1 base, the J end lost 0 bases, and 7 bases lay between the germline ends. Germline V gene lookup returns CDR1 MGHRA and CDR2 YSYEKL. CDR3 length equals 14 residues. CDR3 region: CASSQGPTSYEQYF. For the CDR3, the DNA is TGCGCCAGCAGCCAAGGCCCAACCTCCTACGAGCAGTACTTC.

This clonotype was observed once. Compared with germline, one end of the junction differs, possibly owing to a read error. This chain uses TRBV7-8 with TRBJ2-7, with TRBD2 matching over 15 bases. CDR3 length: 16 residues. The germline V gene has CDR1 SGHVS and CDR2 FQNEAQ. CDR3 bases: TGTGCCGGCAGCTTAGGGGGACTAGCGGGAGGTCCTGAGCAGTACTTC. Its translation is CAGSLGGLAGGPEQYF.